This TCR beta chain was sequenced for a study of regulatory T cells in long-lasting Graves disease. This clonotype was seen at least ten times. Between the trimmed V and J ends, which lost 2 bases and 0 bases, there was a span of 8 bases. The CDR3 is 13 amino acids. Germline CDR1 and CDR2: DFQATT and SNEGSKA (reference sequence). Arm-PCR of CDR3 regions and iRepertoire HTBI primers were the basis on which TCR beta libraries were built. TCRdb used MiXCR to reprocess the multiplex PCR reads, holding one entry per CDR3 protein. The profile shows approximately 460,000 distinct CDR3 sequences, about a sixth of them singletons. Time point reported: newly diagnosed GD, antithyroid drugs for less than 3 months. Following extraction of RNA from PBMCs, that RNA was used to make the TCR library. The same specimen was also included in a second study, on T cells in Graves' hyperthyroidism and ophthalmopathy.

J is TRBJ2-7 and V is TRBV20-1; D possibly corresponds to TRBD2 (6 bases). This receptor was identified in a woman aged 30 to 39 with Graves disease. The sample here was peripheral blood mononuclear cells (PBMCs), taken at new diagnosis, from a patient treated with antithyroid drugs. CDR3 nucleotide sequence: TGCAGTGCTAGATTCGGGGGCTCCTACGAGCAGTACTTC. Translated: CSARFGGSYEQYF.